This T cell receptor (beta chain) was profiled in a study of blood T cells in healthy people across ages. The CDR3 covers 15 residues. Trimming at V came to 8 bases and at J to 0 bases, leaving 6 bases not matched to a gene. This clonotype came up many times. The second PCR ran about 6 to 11 cycles with a sample-barcoded 5' primer and J-beta primers. TCRdb re-called the 5' RACE reads with MiXCR, one entry per CDR3 protein. The profile shows 700,000 to 950,000 distinct CDR3 sequences, roughly 47% of them singletons. This clonotype originated in a woman between 55 and 75 years old in good health. The chain recombines TRBV12-3 or TRBV12-4 with TRBJ1-4; 7 bases match TRBD1. Sequences were obtained from blood. CDR3 amino acids: CASRQGQSTNEKLFF. The DNA of the CDR3 is TGTGCCAGCCGACAGGGACAATCAACTAATGAAAAACTGTTTTTT.